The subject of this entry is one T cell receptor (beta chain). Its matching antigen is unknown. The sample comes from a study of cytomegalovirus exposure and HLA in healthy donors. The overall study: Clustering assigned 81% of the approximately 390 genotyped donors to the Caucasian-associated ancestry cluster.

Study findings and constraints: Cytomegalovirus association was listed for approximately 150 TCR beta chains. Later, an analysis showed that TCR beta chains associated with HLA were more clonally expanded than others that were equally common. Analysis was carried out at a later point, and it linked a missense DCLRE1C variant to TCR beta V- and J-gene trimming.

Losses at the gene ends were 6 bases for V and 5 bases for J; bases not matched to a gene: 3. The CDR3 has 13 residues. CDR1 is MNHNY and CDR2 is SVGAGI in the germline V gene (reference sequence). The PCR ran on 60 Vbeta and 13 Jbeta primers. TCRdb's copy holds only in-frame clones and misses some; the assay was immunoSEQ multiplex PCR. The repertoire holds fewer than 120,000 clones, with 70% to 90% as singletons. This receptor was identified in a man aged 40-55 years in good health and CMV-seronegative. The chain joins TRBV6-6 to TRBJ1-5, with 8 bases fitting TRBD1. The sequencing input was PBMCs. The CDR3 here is CASSTGGDQPQHF. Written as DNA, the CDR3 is TGTGCCAGCAGCACAGGGGGGGATCAGCCCCAGCATTTT.